The source of this T cell receptor beta chain is a study of blood T cells in healthy people across ages (dated by TCRdb to between 2014 and 2016). Looking at the study overall: In model experiments, template switching captured roughly one uniquely barcoded TCR beta cDNA molecule for every two T cells. Age-related changes in TCR beta repertoire diversity were measured in the study by deep sequencing normalized with unique cDNA molecular identifiers. To avoid experimental bias, donors of different ages were randomly spread across the sequencing lanes. The study analyzed two additional independent replicas of 1 million unique cDNA reads from the same blood draw for two donors, one aged 18 to 30 and one aged 80 or older. Donors were grouped into four age groups: young (average 16 years), middle-aged (less than 40), aged (around 60) and long-lived (around 82). General findings and caveats noted by the study authors: Donor CMV infection status was unknown, potentially confounding age-related changes in expanded clonotypes. Estimates of total diversity based on one million sequenced T cells were regarded as lower bounds and as underestimates. Because profiling used bulk unsorted PBMCs, naive and antigen-experienced compartments could not be compared conclusively. Compared with the aged group, the long-lived group had more naive CD4+ T cells, fewer expanded clones and increased TCR diversity, a pattern suggesting age selection. A strong correlation was found between observed TCR beta diversity and the percentage of naive T cells measured by flow cytometry. Observed TCR beta diversity per million T cells fell roughly linearly with age, and a significant reduction was already apparent by age around 40.

The CDR3 has 16 amino acids, counting the end cysteine and phenylalanine. The retained sequence is limited to the CDR3, 48 bases, with the frame set at the first base. The CDR1 and CDR2 encoded by the germline V gene (reference sequence) are LGHDT and YNNKEL. The library was produced with 5' RACE. Sequenced using an Illumina HiSeq 2500. A second PCR of roughly 6 to 11 cycles was performed with a sample-barcoded 5' primer and a J-beta primer mix. Each TCR beta cDNA molecule received a unique molecular identifier from a template-switch 5' adaptor carrying 12 random nucleotides. Each sample yielded at least 3 million CDR3-containing paired-end reads. The Mint cDNA synthesis kit, primed by a TRBC-specific oligonucleotide, was used to synthesize first-strand cDNA from all RNA. All cDNA was treated with uracil-DNA glycosylase and then went through a first 18-cycle PCR with the universal primers M1SS and BC2_uni_R. In the paper's pipeline: Normalization of each sample was performed by random selection of 1 million high-quality reads, each carrying a distinct molecular identifier. Reads sharing molecular identifiers were discarded rather than binned into consensus sequences. CDR3 identification, clonotype clustering and error correction used MiTCR with a Q25 quality threshold and the strictest error-elimination algorithm. A nonparametric unseen species model with Euler transformation was used to estimate lower-bound total TCR beta diversity. TCRdb reworked the public reads: Q25 trimming with fastp, MiXCR clone assembly, productive beta chains retained. Each record represents a unique CDR3 protein, reported with the most common genes and DNA among its rows. TCRdb's processing, not the authors', yielded these V and J calls. Present in this sample are hundreds of thousands of distinct CDR3 sequences, under 45% of which were seen just once. Of the sample, 15% to 25% falls within the top ten clones.

The donors were roughly 39 Caucasian individuals from Russia, aged roughly 6 to 90 years, who were systemically healthy. Ten milliliters of peripheral blood were drawn from each donor into EDTA-treated Vacutainer tubes. Ficoll-Paque density-gradient centrifugation was used to isolate PBMCs, with at least 7 million per sample. Trizol reagent was used to extract total RNA from PBMCs, with at least 5 micrograms per sample. Naive CD45RAhigh/CD27high T cell percentages were measured by flow cytometry on a PBMC aliquot from every donor. Concerning this clonotype itself: Its specific antigen is unknown. Its ends do not fully match the called genes, so a read error is possible.

Sequencing input: blood. Recombination linked TRBV3-1 to TRBJ2-3; the junction holds 16 bases that match TRBD2. The TCR sequence derives from a man in his sixties in good health. The nucleotide sequence is TGTGTCAGCAGCCCGGGACTAGCGGGGGGGAGTGATACGCAGTATTTT. This yields the protein CVSSPGLAGGSDTQYF.